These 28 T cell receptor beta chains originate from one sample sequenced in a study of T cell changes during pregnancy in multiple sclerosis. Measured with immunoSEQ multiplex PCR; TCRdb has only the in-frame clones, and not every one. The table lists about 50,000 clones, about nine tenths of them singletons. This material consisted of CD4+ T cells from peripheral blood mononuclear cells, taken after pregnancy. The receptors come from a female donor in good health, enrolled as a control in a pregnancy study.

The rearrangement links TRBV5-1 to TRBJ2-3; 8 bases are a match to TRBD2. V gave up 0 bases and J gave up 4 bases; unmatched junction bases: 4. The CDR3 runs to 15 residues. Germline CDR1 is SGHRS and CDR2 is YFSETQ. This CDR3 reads CASSLGWREADTQYF. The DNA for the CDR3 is TGCGCCAGCAGCTTGGGTTGGCGGGAGGCAGATACGCAGTATTTT.

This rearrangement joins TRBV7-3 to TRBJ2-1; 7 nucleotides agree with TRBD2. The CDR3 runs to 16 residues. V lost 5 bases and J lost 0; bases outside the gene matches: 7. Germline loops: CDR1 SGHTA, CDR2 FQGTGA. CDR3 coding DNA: TGTGCCAGCAGCGATCGCGGGGGAAGCTCCTACAATGAGCAGTTCTTC. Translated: CASSDRGGSSYNEQFF. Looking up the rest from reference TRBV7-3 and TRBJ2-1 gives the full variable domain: GAGVSQTPSNKVTEKGKYVELRCDPISGHTALYWYRQSLGQGPEFLIYFQGTGAADDSGLPNDRFFAVRPEGSVSTLKIQRTERGDSAVYLCASSDRGGSSYNEQFFGPGTRLTVL.

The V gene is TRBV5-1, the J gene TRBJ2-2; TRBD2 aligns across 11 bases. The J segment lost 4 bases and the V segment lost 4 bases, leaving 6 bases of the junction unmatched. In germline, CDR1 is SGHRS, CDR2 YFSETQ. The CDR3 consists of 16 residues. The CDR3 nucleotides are TGCGCCAGCAGCGCCTCTAGCGGGAGGACCACCGGGGAGCTGTTTTTT. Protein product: CASSASSGRTTGELFF.

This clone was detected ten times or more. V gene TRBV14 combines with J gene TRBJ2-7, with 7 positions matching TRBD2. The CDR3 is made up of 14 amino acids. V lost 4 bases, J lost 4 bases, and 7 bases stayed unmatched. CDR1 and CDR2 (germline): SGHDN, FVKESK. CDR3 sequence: CASSPGRGSYEQYF. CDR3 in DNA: TGTGCCAGCAGCCCAGGGAGGGGATCGTACGAGCAGTACTTC.

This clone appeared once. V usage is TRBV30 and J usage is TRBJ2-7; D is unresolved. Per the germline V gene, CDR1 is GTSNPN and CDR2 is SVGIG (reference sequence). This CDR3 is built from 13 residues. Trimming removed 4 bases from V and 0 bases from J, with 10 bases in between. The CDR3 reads CAWTPLSSYEQYF. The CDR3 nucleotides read TGTGCCTGGACACCCCTGAGCTCCTACGAGCAGTACTTC.

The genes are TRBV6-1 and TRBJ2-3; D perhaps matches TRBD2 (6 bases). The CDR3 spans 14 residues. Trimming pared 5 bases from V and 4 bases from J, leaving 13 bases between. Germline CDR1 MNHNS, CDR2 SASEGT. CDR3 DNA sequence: TGTGCCAGCAGTATTAACCGGGACTCAGATACGCAGTATTTT. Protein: CASSINRDSDTQYF.

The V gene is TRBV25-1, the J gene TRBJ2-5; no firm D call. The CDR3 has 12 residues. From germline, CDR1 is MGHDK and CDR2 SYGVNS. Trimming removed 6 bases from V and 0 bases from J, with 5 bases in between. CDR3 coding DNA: TGTGCCAGCAGACAGTACCAAGAGACCCAGTACTTC. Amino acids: CASRQYQETQYF.

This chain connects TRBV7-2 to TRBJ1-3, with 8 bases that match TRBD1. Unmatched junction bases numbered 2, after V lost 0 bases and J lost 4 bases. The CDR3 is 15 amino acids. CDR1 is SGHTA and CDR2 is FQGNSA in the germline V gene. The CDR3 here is CASSLAGQGGNTIYF. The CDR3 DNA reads TGTGCCAGCAGCTTAGCTGGACAGGGAGGAAACACCATATATTTT.

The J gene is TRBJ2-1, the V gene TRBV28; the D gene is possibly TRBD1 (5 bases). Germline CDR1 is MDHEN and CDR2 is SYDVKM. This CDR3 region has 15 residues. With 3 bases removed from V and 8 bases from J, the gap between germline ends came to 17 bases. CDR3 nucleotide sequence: TGTGCCAGCAGTTTCAAGCAGGGCCTGGGCGATGAGCAGTTCTTC. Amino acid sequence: CASSFKQGLGDEQFF.

CDR3 sequence reads: CASSLPGARGKGYTF. The CDR3 DNA reads TGTGCCAGCAGCTTACCAGGGGCGCGGGGGAAAGGCTACACCTTC. The chain joins TRBV11-2 to TRBJ1-2; D possibly corresponds to TRBD1 (6 bases). The CDR3 loop spans 15 amino acids. The V end lost 2 bases, the J end lost 8 bases, and 18 bases lay between the germline ends. Germline CDR1 is SGHAT and CDR2 is FQNNGV.

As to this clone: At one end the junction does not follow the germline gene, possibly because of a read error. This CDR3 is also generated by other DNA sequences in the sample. CDR3 sequence: CAWRYSYNNSPLHF. The DNA of the CDR3 is TGTGCCTGGAGGTACAGCTACAATAATTCACCTCTCCACTTT. V is TRBV30 and J is TRBJ1-6; D remains unclear. The CDR3 length is 14 residues. Germline-derived CDR1 and CDR2 are GTSNPN and SVGIG (reference sequence). Supplemented by reference TRBV30 and TRBJ1-6, the full variable domain reads SQTIHQWPATLVQPVGSPLSLECTVEGTSNPNLYWYRQAAGRGLQLLFYSVGIGQISSEVPQNLSASRPQDRQFILSSKKLLLSDSGFYLCAWRYSYNNSPLHFGNGTRLTVT.

CDR3 protein: CASSLDDRQGIYEQYF. The DNA of the CDR3 is TGTGCCAGCAGCTTGGATGATAGACAGGGGATCTACGAGCAGTACTTC. The chain joins TRBV5-5 to TRBJ2-7, with 8 bases lining up with TRBD1. Germline CDR1 and CDR2: SGHKS and YYEKEE (reference sequence). The CDR3 is made up of 16 amino acids. Losses at the gene ends were 0 bases for V and 3 bases for J; bases not matched to a gene: 8.

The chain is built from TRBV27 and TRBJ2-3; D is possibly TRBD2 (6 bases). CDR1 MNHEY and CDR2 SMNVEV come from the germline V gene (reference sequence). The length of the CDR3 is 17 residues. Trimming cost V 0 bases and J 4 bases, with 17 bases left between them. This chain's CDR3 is CASSLSEWGVSADTQYF. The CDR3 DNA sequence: TGTGCCAGCAGTTTATCAGAGTGGGGGGTTAGCGCAGATACGCAGTATTTT.

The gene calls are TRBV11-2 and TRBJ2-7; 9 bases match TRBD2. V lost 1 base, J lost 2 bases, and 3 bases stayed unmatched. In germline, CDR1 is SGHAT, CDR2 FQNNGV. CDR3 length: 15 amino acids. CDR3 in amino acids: CASSLGVAGAYEQYF. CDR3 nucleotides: TGTGCCAGCAGCTTAGGGGTAGCGGGGGCCTACGAGCAGTACTTC.

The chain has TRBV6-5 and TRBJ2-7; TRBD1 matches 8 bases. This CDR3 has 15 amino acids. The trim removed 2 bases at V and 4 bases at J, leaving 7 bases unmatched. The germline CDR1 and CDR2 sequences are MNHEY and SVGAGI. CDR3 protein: CASSYDRDRRYEQYF. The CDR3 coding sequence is TGTGCCAGCAGTTACGACCGGGACAGGAGATACGAGCAGTACTTC.

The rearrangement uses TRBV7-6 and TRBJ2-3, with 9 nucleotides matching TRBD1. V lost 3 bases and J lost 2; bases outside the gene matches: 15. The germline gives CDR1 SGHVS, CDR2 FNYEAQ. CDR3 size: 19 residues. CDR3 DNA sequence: TGTGCCAGCAGCTTGCAACCCGGGACAGGGACCCTCCTCACAGATACGCAGTATTTT. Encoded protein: CASSLQPGTGTLLTDTQYF.

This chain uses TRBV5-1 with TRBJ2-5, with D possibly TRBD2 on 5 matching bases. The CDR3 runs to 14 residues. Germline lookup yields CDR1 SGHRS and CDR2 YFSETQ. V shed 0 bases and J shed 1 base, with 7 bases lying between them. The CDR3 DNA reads TGCGCCAGCAGCTTGGAGGGAGTCCAAGAGACCCAGTACTTC. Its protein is CASSLEGVQETQYF.

The CDR3 loop reads CAWRHLAEAFF. For the CDR3, the DNA is TGTGCCTGGAGGCATTTAGCTGAAGCTTTCTTT. The rearrangement links TRBV30 to TRBJ1-1, with D unclear. Germline V gene data show CDR1 as GTSNPN and CDR2 as SVGIG (reference sequence). This CDR3 comprises 11 residues. Trimming removed 3 bases from V and 6 bases from J, with 8 bases in between.

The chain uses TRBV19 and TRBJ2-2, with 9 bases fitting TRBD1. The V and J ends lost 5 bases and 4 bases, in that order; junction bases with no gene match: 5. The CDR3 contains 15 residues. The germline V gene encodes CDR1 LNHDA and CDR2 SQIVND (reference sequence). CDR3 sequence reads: CASSRRQGGTGELFF. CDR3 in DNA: TGTGCCAGTAGTCGGAGACAGGGGGGCACCGGGGAGCTGTTTTTT.

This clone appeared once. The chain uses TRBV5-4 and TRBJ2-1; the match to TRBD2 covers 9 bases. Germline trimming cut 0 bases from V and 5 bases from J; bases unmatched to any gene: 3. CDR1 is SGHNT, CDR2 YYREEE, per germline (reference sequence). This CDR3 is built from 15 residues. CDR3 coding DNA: TGTGCCAGCAGCTTGGGAATAGCGGGAGACAATGAGCAGTTCTTC. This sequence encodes CASSLGIAGDNEQFF.

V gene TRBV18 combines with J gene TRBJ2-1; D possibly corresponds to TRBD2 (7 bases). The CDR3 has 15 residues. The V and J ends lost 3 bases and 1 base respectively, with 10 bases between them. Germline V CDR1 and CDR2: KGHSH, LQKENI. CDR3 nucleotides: TGTGCCAGCTCACCCCGGGGGGCGTCCTACAATGAGCAGTTCTTC. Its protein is CASSPRGASYNEQFF. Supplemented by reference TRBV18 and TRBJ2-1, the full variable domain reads NAGVMQNPRHLVRRRGQEARLRCSPMKGHSHVYWYRQLPEEGLKFMVYLQKENIIDESGMPKERFSAEFPKEGPSILRIQQVVRGDSAAYFCASSPRGASYNEQFFGPGTRLTVL.

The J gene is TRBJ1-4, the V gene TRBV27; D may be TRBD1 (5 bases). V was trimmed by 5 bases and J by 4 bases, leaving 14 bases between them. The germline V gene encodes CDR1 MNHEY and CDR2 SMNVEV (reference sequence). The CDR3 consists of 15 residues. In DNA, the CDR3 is TGTGCCAGCAGTAGGAAGGGGCCGTATAATGAAAAACTGTTTTTT. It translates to CASSRKGPYNEKLFF.

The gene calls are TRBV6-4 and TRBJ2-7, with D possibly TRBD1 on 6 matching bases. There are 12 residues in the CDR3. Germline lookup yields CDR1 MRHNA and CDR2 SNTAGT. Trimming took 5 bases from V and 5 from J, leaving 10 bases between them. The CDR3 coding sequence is TGTGCCAGCAGTCCTACAGGGAACGAGCAGTACTTC. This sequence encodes CASSPTGNEQYF.

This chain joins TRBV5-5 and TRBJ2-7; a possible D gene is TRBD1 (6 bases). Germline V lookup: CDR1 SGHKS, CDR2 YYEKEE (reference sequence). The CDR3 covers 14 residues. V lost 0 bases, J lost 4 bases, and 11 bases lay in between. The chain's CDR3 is CASSLGGQWYEQYF. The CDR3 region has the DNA TGTGCCAGCAGCTTGGGGGGGCAGTGGTACGAGCAGTACTTC. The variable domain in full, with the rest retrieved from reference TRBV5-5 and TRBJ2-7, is DAGVTQSPTHLIKTRGQQVTLRCSPISGHKSVSWYQQVLGQGPQFIFQYYEKEERGRGNFPDRFSARQFPNYSSELNVNALLLGDSALYLCASSLGGQWYEQYFGPGTRLTVT.

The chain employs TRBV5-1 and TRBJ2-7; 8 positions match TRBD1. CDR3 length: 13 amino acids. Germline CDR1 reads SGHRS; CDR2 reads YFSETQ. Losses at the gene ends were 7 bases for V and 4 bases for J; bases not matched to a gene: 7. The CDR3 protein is CASAQGASYEQYF. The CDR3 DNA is TGCGCCAGCGCCCAGGGGGCGTCATACGAGCAGTACTTC.

DNA for the CDR3: TGTGCCAGCCGACAGGGCTCTGGGGCCAACGTCCTGACTTTC. This encodes CASRQGSGANVLTF. The rearrangement uses TRBV9 and TRBJ2-6; 7 bases agree with TRBD1. V dropped 7 bases and J dropped 0; count of bases not matched to a gene: 1. The length of the CDR3 is 14 residues. Germline V gene sequence: CDR1 SGDLS, CDR2 YYNGEE. Variable domain in full (rest from reference TRBV9 and TRBJ2-6): DSGVTQTPKHLITATGQRVTLRCSPRSGDLSVYWYQQSLDQGLQFLIQYYNGEERAKGNILERFSAQQFPDLHSELNLSSLELGDSALYFCASRQGSGANVLTFGAGSRLTVL.

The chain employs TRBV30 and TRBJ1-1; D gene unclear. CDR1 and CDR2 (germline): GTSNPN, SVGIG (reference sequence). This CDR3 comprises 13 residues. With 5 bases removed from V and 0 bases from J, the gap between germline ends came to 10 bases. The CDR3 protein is CAWCRGMNTEAFF. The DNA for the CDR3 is TGTGCCTGGTGCCGAGGGATGAACACTGAAGCTTTCTTT.

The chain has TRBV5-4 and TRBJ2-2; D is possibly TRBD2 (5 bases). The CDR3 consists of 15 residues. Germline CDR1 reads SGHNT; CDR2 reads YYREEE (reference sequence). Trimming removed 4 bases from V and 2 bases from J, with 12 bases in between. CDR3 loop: CASSPNAGNTGELFF. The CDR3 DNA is TGTGCCAGCAGCCCGAATGCGGGCAACACCGGGGAGCTGTTTTTT.